This T cell receptor (beta chain) stems from a study of identical twins. Overall study results and limits: In cord blood, abundant beta clonotypes had fewer insertions; memory showed no trend. Less excess twin sharing appeared in beta out-of-frame sequences.

Trimming removed 0 bases from V and 6 bases from J, with 11 bases in between. Germline V gene lookup returns CDR1 SGHRS and CDR2 YFSETQ. The CDR3 sequence is 14 residues long. As concerns this clonotype: Its antigen is unknown.

Template switching created a universal primer site, and the cDNA included unique molecular identifiers. A single record per CDR3 protein comes from TCRdb applying MiXCR to the 5' RACE reads. The sample gives 400,000 to 550,000 distinct CDR3 sequences, roughly an eighth of which show up once; approximately 0.98% is in the top ten. These data were likewise used in another study, on yellow fever vaccine responses in identical twins. That paper notes: Twins reportedly appeared to share part of their vaccine T cell response while keeping part individual.

Sequenced: CD4+ T cells sorted from blood. The chain combines TRBV5-1 with TRBJ2-3, with D possibly being TRBD1 (6 bases). The sequence came from a woman aged 18-30 years in good health. Written as DNA, the CDR3 is TGCGCCAGCAGCTTGGCGGGACATTCGGATACGCAGTATTTT. Amino acid sequence: CASSLAGHSDTQYF.